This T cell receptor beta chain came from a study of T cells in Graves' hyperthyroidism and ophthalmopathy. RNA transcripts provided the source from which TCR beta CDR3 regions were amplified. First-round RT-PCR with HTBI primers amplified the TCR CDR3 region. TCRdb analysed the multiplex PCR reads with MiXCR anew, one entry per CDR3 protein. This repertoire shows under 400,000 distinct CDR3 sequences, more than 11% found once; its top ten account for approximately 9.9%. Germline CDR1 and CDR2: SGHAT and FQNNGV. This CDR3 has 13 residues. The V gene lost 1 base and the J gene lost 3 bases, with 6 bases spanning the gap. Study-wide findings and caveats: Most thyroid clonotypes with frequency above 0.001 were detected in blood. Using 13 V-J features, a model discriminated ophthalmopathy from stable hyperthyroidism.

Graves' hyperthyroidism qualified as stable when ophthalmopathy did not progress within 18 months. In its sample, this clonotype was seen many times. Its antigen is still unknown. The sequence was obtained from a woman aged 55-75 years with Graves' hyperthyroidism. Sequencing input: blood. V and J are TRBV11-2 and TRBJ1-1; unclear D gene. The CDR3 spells CASSLAADTEAFF. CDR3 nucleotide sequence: TGTGCCAGCAGCTTAGCGGCCGACACTGAAGCTTTCTTT.